The 2 T cell receptor beta chains reported below all come from one sample, sequenced in a study of blood T cells in healthy people across ages. PCR was performed a second time for roughly 7 to 11 cycles using a sample-barcoded 5' primer and a J-beta primer mix. TCRdb redid the calling of the 5' RACE reads with MiXCR, one entry per CDR3 protein. The data hold about 830,000 distinct CDR3 sequences, with approximately 67% observed a single time. The sample consisted of blood. The receptors shown here come from a man aged 25-45 years in good health.

The rearrangement joins TRBV12-3 or TRBV12-4 to TRBJ2-1, with D hard to call. V was cut by 0 bases and J by 10 bases, with 7 bases left in between. The CDR3 length is 12 residues. The CDR3: CASSLASYEQFF. Written as DNA, the CDR3 is TGTGCCAGCAGTTTAGCGTCCTACGAGCAGTTCTTC.

The CDR3 coding sequence is TGTGCCAGCAGCTATACAGGGTCTATCATGAACACTGAAGCTTTCTTT. Translated: CASSYTGSIMNTEAFF. The rearrangement uses TRBV7-2 and TRBJ1-1; the D gene is possibly TRBD1 (6 bases). V was pared by 4 bases and J by 0 bases, with 15 bases between. CDR3 size: 16 residues. CDR1 is SGHTA and CDR2 is FQGNSA in the germline V gene. Drawing the rest from reference TRBV7-2 and TRBJ1-1, the complete variable domain is GAGVSQSPSNKVTEKGKDVELRCDPISGHTALYWYRQSLGQGLEFLIYFQGNSAPDKSGLPSDRFSAERTGGSVSTLTIQRTQQEDSAVYLCASSYTGSIMNTEAFFGQGTRLTVV.